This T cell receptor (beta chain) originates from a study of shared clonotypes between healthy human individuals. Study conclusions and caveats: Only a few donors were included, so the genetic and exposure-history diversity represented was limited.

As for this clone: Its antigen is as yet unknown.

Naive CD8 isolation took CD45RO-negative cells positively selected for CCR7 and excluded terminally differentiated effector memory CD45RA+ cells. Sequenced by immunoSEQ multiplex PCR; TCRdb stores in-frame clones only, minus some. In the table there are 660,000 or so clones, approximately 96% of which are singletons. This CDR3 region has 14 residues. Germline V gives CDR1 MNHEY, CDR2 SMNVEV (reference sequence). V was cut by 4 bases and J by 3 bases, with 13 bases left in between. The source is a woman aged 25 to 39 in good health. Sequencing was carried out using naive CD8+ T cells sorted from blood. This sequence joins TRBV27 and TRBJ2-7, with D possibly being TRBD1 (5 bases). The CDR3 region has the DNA TGTGCCAGCAGTTCCCGAGACAGCGTCTACGAGCAGTACTTC. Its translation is CASSSRDSVYEQYF.